The 3 T cell receptor beta chains below come from one sample, sequenced in a study of cytomegalovirus exposure and HLA in healthy donors. A multiplex PCR was run with 60 Vbeta primers and 13 Jbeta primers. The method was immunoSEQ multiplex PCR; TCRdb's version includes in-frame clones alone and lacks a portion of them. The sample lists around 150,000 clones; roughly 85% were seen once. The material sequenced was PBMCs. All receptors derive from a man between 35 and 55 years old in good health and CMV-seropositive.

This clone appeared a few times. V and J are TRBV28 and TRBJ1-6; D perhaps matches TRBD1 (6 bases). CDR1 is MDHEN, CDR2 SYDVKM, per germline. The CDR3 extends over 13 amino acids. The germline V and J ends were trimmed by 8 bases and 4 bases, with 9 bases remaining between them. The CDR3 loop reads CASRTEYNSPLHF. Written as DNA, the CDR3 is TGTGCCAGCCGGACAGAATATAATTCACCCCTCCACTTT.

A few counts support this clone. The V and J genes are TRBV9 and TRBJ2-7; 11 nucleotides match TRBD2. With 0 bases clipped from V and 3 bases from J, the junction kept 5 bases outside the gene matches. This CDR3 has 16 amino acids. Germline CDR1 reads SGDLS; CDR2 reads YYNGEE. CDR3 in DNA: TGTGCCAGCAGCGTAGCTACTGGGACTAGCGGCTACGAGCAGTACTTC. Amino acids: CASSVATGTSGYEQYF. Combining the CDR3 with reference TRBV9 and TRBJ2-7 gives the whole variable domain DSGVTQTPKHLITATGQRVTLRCSPRSGDLSVYWYQQSLDQGLQFLIQYYNGEERAKGNILERFSAQQFPDLHSELNLSSLELGDSALYFCASSVATGTSGYEQYFGPGTRLTVT.

The CDR3 loop is CASSLVGLAGSTDTQYF. The CDR3 DNA reads TGTGCCAGCAGCTTAGTAGGACTAGCGGGTAGCACAGATACGCAGTATTTT. The rearrangement joins TRBV11-2 to TRBJ2-3; 11 bases line up with TRBD2. Germline lookup yields CDR1 SGHAT and CDR2 FQNNGV. Trimming took 1 base from V and 0 from J; bases not matched to a gene: 3. This CDR3 has 17 residues.